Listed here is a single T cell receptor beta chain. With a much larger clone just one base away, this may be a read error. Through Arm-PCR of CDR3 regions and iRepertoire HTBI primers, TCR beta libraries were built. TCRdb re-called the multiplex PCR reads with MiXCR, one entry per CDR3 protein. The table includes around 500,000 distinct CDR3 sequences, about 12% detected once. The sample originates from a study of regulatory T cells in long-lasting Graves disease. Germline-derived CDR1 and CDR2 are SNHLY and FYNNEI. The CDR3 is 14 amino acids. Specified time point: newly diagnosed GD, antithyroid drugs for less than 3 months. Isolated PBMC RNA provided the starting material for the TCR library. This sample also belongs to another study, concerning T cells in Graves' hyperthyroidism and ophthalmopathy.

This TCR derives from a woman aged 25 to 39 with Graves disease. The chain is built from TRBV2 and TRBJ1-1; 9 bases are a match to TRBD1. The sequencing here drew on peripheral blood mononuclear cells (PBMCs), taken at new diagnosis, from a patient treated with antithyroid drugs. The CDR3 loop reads CASSPRDRATEASF. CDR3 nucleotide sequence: TGTGCCAGCAGCCCCCGGGACAGGGCCACTGAAGCTTCCTTT. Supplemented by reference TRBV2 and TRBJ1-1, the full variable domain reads EPEVTQTPSHQVTQMGQEVILRCVPISNHLYFYWYRQILGQKVEFLVSFYNNEISEKSEIFDDQFSVERPDGSNFTLKIRSTKLEDSAMYFCASSPRDRATEASFGQGTRLTVV.